The rows below give T cell receptor beta chains drawn from one sample of a study of OX40 agonist ivuxolimab in advanced cancers. The table came from immunoSEQ multiplex PCR; TCRdb's copy has only in-frame clones and leaves some out. The sample holds around 64,000 clones, approximately 87% seen once. The sequencing used CD4+ or CD8+ T cells sorted from blood, collected in a trial of the OX40 agonist ivuxolimab. The receptors shown here come from an adult with an advanced solid tumor such as melanoma, head and neck, liver or kidney cancer. Both conserved end residues are part of each CDR3. The listing skips clone size in some rows; elsewhere it reads once, few, many or a size class.

V	size	CDR3
TRBV6-6	NA	CASSYRTTNEKLFF
TRBV12-5	few	CASGLGSRLSNYGYTF
TRBV7-9	few	CASSGEGLAGTQYF
TRBV5-1	NA	CASSFAETQYF
TRBV5-4	NA	CASSRTGTGNSPLHF
TRBV6-1	NA	CASSVLGTTEAFF
TRBV18	NA	CASSLLPEAEAFF
TRBV15	NA	CATSRDLGSYEQYF
TRBV5-5	NA	CASSLAFTGSNTEAFF
TRBV28	NA	CASSTIQGRKTQYF
TRBV5-8	NA	CASSHLDSSYSNQPQHF
TRBV6-1	NA	CASSAGGAPDTQYF
TRBV29-1	NA	CSVVAQVRGYTF
TRBV4-1	NA	CASSQLDLVTIREQFF
TRBV6-5	NA	CASRSPDNYGYTF
TRBV19	NA	CASRPIGTDTQYF
TRBV5-1	NA	CASSSSLAGTGNEQFF
TRBV6-5	NA	CASSNRRGYTF
TRBV5-1	few	CASSLPRGGGTSSYNEQFF
TRBV2	NA	CASRMTANTGELFF
TRBV27	NA	CASSSPGVAGELYEQYF
TRBV6-5	NA	CASSYGRGYSPLHF
TRBV11-2	NA	CASSGGREVQGAFF
TRBV18	NA	CASSLGTSETYEQYF
TRBV7-9	NA	CASSRTGGGNTIYF
TRBV25-1	NA	CASSSGYGYTF